This T cell receptor beta chain appears in the sequencing data of a study of blood T cell repertoires in COVID-19. Method: immunoSEQ multiplex PCR; TCRdb's copy keeps in-frame clones and lacks some. Among approximately 250,000 clones listed, approximately 85% were seen once. V lost 8 bases and J 0 bases, leaving 8 bases between the germline ends. CDR1 MNHEY and CDR2 SMNVEV come from the germline V gene (reference sequence). This CDR3 has 13 residues. Material: PBMCs or T cells enriched from blood (not recorded which). The gene calls are TRBV27 and TRBJ1-3, with D hard to call. This clonotype originated in a woman in her thirties who had recovered from COVID-19. As DNA, the CDR3 is TGTGCCAGCGGAGAGAGCTCTGGAAACACCATATATTTT. Translation: CASGESSGNTIYF.